The rows below give T cell receptor beta chains drawn from one sample of a study of T cell changes during pregnancy in multiple sclerosis. TCRdb's table, derived via immunoSEQ multiplex PCR, lists solely in-frame clones and lacks some. The profile covers 30,000 to 40,000 clones, with less than 95% appearing a single time and 0.47% taken by the ten largest. The sample was CD4+ T cells from peripheral blood mononuclear cells, taken in the first trimester of pregnancy. The receptors here all came from a female donor in good health, enrolled as a control in a pregnancy study. CDR3s leave out the opening cysteine and the closing phenylalanine or tryptophan. Each record gives: V gene, clone size, CDR3 protein. Size tells how often a clone was seen (once, few, many) or the class of an expanded clone, and some rows leave it out.

TRBV7-6,.,ASSLAGHRYQETQY
TRBV9,.,ASSGTPNTEAF
TRBV5-5,.,ASSLLDSRQGEAF
TRBV2,.,ASKEGLVPHEQF
TRBV14,.,ASSPTGTRRAF
TRBV7-3,few,ASSLMGEGYGYT
TRBV4-1,.,ASSQTGTIREETQY
TRBV7-3,.,ASSSSPGTVFMNTEAF
TRBV15,.,AISLSNQPQH
TRBV30,.,AWGQRTVEPKNIQY
TRBV14,.,ASSRGTGRVNYGYT
TRBV6-6,.,ASSRQTDTVNYGYT
TRBV7-2,.,ASSVNTGELF
TRBV7-2,once,ASSPNWGGNEQF
TRBV18,.,ASPQGMGTNVLT
TRBV7-2,.,ASISKVRTGVGGYT
TRBV4-3,once,ASSRGTSGATDTQY
TRBV7-9,.,ASSQTAEGLF
TRBV19,.,ASKRDSGNTIY
TRBV5-4,.,ASSRGVVGETQY
TRBV4-3,.,ASSRQGNYGYT
TRBV7-6,.,ASSLVGTGSGEQY
TRBV7-2,.,ASTQGRGMNTEAF
TRBV27,.,ASSLRGAPGAF
TRBV7-9,.,ASSYLQGNTEAF
TRBV4-3,.,ASSQETTRGYT
TRBV7-2,.,ASSDGRGTYEQY
TRBV19,.,ASSIRDGYT
TRBV27,.,ASSPLGQAWSYEQY
TRBV27,.,ASSFRGLGETQY
TRBV2,.,ASSTMAVSAQPQH
TRBV7-2,.,ASRNREGGMNTEAF
TRBV4-1,.,ASSQEWGLGLANTEAF
TRBV7-2,.,ASSFGYGGETQY
TRBV7-2,.,ASSPGGGEETQY
TRBV4-3,.,ASSQDRGQGSTDTQY
TRBV7-2,.,ASSFVLPGRETQY
TRBV20-1,.,SASGYYGYT
TRBV2,.,ASYWGGDTDTQY
TRBV6-6,.,ASTRGSNEKLF
TRBV4-1,.,ASSQTATDTQY
TRBV5-4,.,ASIDNPSATNEKLF
TRBV6-1,.,ASSDRPGTSGGAETQY
TRBV14,.,ASSQSGQGSGYT
TRBV25-1,.,ASSRGIGYGYT
TRBV11-2,.,ASSLGPHEKLF
TRBV7-2,.,ASSWGVGSYEQY
TRBV6-6,once,ASRVDSLRSGYT
TRBV7-9,.,ASSLTGLVTEAF
TRBV29-1,.,SVDERSTGELF
TRBV5-1,.,ASSRRGKNTEAF
TRBV4-3,.,ASSQVSGETQY
TRBV19,.,ASGTGGPNYGYT
TRBV5-1,.,ASSLQGKGTTEAF
TRBV20-1,.,SVLLGGEQF
TRBV6-6,.,ASSYDGRDTEAF
TRBV6-6,.,ASSYSNTGTNYGYT
TRBV5-1,.,ASSGGTGETGELF
TRBV7-9,.,ASSLARGGNEKLF